This T cell receptor (beta chain) originates from a study of cytomegalovirus exposure and HLA in healthy donors. In the study overall: Among the 350 to 400 donors who were genotyped, about 80% fell in the genetic ancestry cluster that is associated with self-reported Caucasian donors. Study-level points and caveats: Later genetic work tied a missense DCLRE1C variant to beta-chain V and J trimming. Rarity held for most TCR sequences, but there were some public TCRs that occurred in many donors.

The CDR3 loop spans 14 amino acids. Per the germline V gene, CDR1 is MNHEY and CDR2 is SMNVEV (reference sequence). V gave up 1 base and J gave up 0 bases, with 6 bases separating them. This clone has only one observation. What it recognizes is unknown. Amplification used 60 Vbeta primers and 13 Jbeta primers. Original handling: Roughly 11 million shared chains were among the 65 million to 85 million unique TCR beta chains that a later analysis counted. TCRdb's table, derived via immunoSEQ multiplex PCR, lists solely in-frame clones and lacks some. The V and J calls and clone size come from that table; D and trimming were worked out from the DNA. This sample has roughly 100,000 clones, with 76% found just once.

Sequencing was carried out using PBMCs. The source is a man in his thirties or forties in good health and CMV-seropositive. This rearrangement joins TRBV27 to TRBJ1-1; D unresolved. The CDR3 nucleotides read TGTGCCAGCAGTTTATTAGACATGAACACTGAAGCTTTCTTT. Amino acids: CASSLLDMNTEAFF.